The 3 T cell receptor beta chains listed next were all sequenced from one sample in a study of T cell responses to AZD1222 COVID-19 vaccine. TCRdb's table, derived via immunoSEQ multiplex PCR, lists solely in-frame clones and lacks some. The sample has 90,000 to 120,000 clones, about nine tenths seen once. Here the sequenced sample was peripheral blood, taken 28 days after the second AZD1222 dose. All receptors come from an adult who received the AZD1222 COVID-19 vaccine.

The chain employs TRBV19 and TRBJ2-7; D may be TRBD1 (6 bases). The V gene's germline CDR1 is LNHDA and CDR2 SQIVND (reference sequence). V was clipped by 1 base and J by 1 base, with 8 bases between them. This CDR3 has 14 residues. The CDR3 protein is CASSIGDMSYEQYF. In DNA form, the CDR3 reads TGTGCCAGTAGTATAGGGGACATGTCCTACGAGCAGTACTTC.

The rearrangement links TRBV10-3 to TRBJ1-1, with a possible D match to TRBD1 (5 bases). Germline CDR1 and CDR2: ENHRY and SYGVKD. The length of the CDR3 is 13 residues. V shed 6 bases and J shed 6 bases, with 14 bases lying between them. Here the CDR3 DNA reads TGTGCCATCAGCACTGGGGGTAGGGCTGAAGCTTTCTTT. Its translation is CAISTGGRAEAFF.

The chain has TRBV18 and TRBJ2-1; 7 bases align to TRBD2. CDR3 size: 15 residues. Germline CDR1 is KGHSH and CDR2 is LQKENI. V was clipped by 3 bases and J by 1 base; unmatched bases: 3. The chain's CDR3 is CASSPGLESYNEQFF. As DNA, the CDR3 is TGTGCCAGCTCACCCGGACTAGAATCCTACAATGAGCAGTTCTTC.